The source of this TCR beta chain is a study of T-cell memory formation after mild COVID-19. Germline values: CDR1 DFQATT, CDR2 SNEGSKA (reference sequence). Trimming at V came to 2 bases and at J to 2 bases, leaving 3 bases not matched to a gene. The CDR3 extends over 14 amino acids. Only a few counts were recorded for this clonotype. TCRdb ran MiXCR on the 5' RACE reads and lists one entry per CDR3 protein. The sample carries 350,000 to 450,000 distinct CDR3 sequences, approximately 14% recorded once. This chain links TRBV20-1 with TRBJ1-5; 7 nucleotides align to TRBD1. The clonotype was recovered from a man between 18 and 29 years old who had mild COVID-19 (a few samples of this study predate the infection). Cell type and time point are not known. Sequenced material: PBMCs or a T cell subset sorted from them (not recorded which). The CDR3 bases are TGCAGTGCTAGACGGGGACAGCGCAATCAGCCCCAGCATTTT. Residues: CSARRGQRNQPQHF.